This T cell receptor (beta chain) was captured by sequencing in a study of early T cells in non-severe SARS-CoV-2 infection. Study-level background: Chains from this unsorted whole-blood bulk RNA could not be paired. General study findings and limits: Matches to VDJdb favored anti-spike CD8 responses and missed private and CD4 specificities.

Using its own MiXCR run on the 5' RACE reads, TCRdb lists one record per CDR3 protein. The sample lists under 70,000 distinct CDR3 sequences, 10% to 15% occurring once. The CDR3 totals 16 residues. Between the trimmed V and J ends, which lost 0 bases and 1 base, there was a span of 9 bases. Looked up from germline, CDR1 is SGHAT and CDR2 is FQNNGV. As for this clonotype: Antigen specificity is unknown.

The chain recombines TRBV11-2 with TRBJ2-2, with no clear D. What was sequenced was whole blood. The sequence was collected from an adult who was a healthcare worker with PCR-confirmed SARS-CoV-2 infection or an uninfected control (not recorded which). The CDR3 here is CASSLESALNTGELFF. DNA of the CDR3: TGTGCCAGCAGCTTAGAGTCGGCTTTGAACACCGGGGAGCTGTTTTTT. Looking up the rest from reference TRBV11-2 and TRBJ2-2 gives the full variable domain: EAGVAQSPRYKIIEKRQSVAFWCNPISGHATLYWYQQILGQGPKLLIQFQNNGVVDDSQLPKDRFSAERLKGVDSTLKIQPAKLEDSAVYLCASSLESALNTGELFFGEGSRLTVL.